Here is one T cell receptor beta chain with its context. What it recognizes is unknown. The sample comes from a study of beta chain features in type 1 diabetes. Study background: Patients looked much like healthy donors when it came to age, gender and cell yields.

TCRB transcripts that were expressed got sequenced, as all of the isolated RNA had been reverse transcribed. TCRdb's table, derived via immunoSEQ multiplex PCR, lists solely in-frame clones and lacks some. Among 100,000 to 150,000 clones listed, approximately 15% were seen once. Notes on the study in general: Whatever favoring of shorter templates PCR might show would apply equally to patients and controls. Shortening that was moderate but significant affected the TCRB CDR3s of Type 1 diabetes patients in all four CD4+ subsets.

There was one heparinised blood draw per donor, averaging approximately 120 mL. The germline V gene encodes CDR1 SGHNT and CDR2 YYREEE (reference sequence). The CDR3 has 14 residues. The V segment lost 4 bases and the J segment 0 bases; nucleotides outside the gene matches: 3. This receptor was obtained from a man younger than 35 with type 1 diabetes. The J gene is TRBJ1-1, the V gene TRBV5-4; 7 bases fit TRBD1. The sample was central memory CD4+ T cells from blood. CDR3 protein: CASSRDSLNTEAFF. The CDR3 DNA reads as TGTGCCAGCAGCCGGGACAGTTTGAACACTGAAGCTTTCTTT.